This T cell receptor (beta chain) is from a study of cytomegalovirus exposure and HLA in healthy donors. Germline lookup yields CDR1 LNHDA and CDR2 SQIVND (reference sequence). The length of the CDR3 is 18 residues. Trimming removed 1 base from V and 4 bases from J; junction bases left unmatched: 10. Points on this clone: Its antigen is unidentified.

PCR was performed using 60 Vbeta and 13 Jbeta primers. TCRdb keeps only in-frame clones here, not all; method: immunoSEQ multiplex PCR. The data contain 140,000 to 150,000 clones, approximately 65% of them singletons. Overall study results and limits: Sequencing artifact likely explains a cluster of highly shared sequence variants. Investigators reported approximately 150 TCR beta chains as tied to cytomegalovirus.

Sequenced input: PBMCs. The gene calls are TRBV19 and TRBJ2-6; 7 bases line up with TRBD2. The TCR was taken from an older woman in good health and CMV-seronegative. The CDR3 loop reads CASSIGVLRGTGANVLTF. The CDR3 nucleotides read TGTGCCAGTAGTATAGGAGTCTTGCGGGGGACGGGGGCCAACGTCCTGACTTTC.